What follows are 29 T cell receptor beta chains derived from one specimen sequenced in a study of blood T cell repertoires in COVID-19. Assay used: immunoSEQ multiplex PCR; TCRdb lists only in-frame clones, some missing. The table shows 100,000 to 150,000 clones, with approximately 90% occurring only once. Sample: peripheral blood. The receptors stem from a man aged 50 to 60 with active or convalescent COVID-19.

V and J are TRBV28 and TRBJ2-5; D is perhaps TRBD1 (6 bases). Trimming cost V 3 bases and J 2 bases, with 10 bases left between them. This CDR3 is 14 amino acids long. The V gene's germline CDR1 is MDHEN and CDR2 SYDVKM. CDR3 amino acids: CASSLAGVQETQYF. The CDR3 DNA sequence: TGTGCCAGCAGTTTGGCAGGGGTTCAAGAGACCCAGTACTTC.

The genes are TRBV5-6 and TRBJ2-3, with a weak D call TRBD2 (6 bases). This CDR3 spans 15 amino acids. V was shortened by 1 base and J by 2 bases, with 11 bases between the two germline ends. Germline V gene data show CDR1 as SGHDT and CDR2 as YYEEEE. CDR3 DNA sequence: TGTGCCAGCAGCTTGAGGGGAGGACCCACAGATACGCAGTATTTT. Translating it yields CASSLRGGPTDTQYF.

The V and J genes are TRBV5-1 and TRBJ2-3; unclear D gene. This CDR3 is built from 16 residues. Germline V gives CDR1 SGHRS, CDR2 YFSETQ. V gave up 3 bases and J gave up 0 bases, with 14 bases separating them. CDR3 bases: TGCGCCAGCAGCTCCCGGAGCGCGCAAAGCACAGATACGCAGTATTTT. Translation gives CASSSRSAQSTDTQYF.

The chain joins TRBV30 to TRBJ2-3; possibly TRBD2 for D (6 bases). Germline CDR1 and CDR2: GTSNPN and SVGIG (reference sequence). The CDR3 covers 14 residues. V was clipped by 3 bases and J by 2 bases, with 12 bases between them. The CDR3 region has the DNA TGTGCCTGGAGCCGGGACTTGTACACAGATACGCAGTATTTT. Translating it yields CAWSRDLYTDTQYF.

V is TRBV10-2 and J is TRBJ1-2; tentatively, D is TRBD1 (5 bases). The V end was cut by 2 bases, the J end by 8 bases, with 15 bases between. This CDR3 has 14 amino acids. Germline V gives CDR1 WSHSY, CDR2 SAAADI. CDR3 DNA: TGCGCCAGCAGTGAGGCGGCCGGGGCGGGGGGCTACACCTTC. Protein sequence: CASSEAAGAGGYTF.

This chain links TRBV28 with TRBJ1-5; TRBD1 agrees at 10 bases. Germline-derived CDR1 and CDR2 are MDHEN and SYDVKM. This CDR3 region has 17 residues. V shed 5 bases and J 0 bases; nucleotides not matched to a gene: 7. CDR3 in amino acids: CASSPPGQGYSNQPQHF. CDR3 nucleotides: TGTGCCAGCAGTCCCCCGGGACAGGGGTATAGCAATCAGCCCCAGCATTTT.

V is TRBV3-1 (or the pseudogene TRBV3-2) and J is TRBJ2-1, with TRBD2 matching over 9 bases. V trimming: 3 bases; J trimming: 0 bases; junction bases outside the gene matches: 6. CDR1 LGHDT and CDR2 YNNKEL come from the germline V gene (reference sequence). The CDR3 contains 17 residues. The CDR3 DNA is TGTGCCAGCAGCCAGTGGCTAGCGGGAAGCTCCTACAATGAGCAGTTCTTC. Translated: CASSQWLAGSSYNEQFF.

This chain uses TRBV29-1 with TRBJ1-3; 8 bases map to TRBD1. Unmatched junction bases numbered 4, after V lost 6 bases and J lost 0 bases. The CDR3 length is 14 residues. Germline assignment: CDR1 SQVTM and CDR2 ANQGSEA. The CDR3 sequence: CSVVGTGSGNTIYF. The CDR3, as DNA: TGCAGCGTAGTAGGGACAGGCTCTGGAAACACCATATATTTT.

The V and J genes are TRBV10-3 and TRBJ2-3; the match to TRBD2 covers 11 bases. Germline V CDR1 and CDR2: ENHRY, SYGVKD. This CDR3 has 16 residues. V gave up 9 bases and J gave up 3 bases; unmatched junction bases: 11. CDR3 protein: CAIAGSGRAGTDTQYF. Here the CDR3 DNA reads TGTGCCATTGCCGGTAGCGGGAGGGCCGGGACAGATACGCAGTATTTT.

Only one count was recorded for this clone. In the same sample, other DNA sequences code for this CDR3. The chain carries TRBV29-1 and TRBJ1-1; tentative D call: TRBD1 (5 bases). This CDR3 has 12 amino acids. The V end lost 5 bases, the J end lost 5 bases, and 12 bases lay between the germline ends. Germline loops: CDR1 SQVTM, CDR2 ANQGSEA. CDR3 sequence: CSVRQGDTEAFF. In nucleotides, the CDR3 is TGCAGCGTTCGGCAAGGGGATACTGAAGCTTTCTTT.

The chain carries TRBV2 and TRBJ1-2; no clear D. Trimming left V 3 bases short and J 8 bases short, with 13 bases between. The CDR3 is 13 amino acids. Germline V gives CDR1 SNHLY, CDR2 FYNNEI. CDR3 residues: CASSDSRVSGYTF. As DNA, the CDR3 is TGTGCCAGCAGTGATTCGCGGGTCAGCGGCTACACCTTC.

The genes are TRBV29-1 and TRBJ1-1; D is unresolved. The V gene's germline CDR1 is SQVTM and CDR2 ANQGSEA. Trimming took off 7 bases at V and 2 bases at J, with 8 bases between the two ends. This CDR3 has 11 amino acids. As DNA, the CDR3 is TGCAGCGGACACGACAACACTGAAGCTTTCTTT. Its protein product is CSGHDNTEAFF.

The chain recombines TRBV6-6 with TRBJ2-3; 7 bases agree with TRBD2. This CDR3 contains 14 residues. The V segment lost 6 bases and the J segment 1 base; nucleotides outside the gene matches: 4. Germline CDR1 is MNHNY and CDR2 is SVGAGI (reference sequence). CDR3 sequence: CASSGLEGTDTQYF. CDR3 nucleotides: TGTGCCAGCAGCGGACTAGAGGGCACAGATACGCAGTATTTT.

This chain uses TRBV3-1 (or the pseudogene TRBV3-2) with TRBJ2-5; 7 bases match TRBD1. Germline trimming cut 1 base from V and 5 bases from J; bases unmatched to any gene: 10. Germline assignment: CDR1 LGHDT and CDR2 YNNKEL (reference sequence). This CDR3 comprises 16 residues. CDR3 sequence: CASSQVKKGARETQYF. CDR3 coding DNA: TGTGCCAGCAGCCAAGTAAAGAAGGGGGCGCGGGAGACCCAGTACTTC.

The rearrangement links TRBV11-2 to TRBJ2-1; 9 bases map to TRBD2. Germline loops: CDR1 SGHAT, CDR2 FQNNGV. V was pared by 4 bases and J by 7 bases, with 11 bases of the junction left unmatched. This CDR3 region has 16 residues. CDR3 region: CASSSLSGGPRNEQFF. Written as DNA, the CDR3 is TGTGCCAGCAGCTCGTTGAGCGGGGGGCCACGGAATGAGCAGTTCTTC.

The CDR3 DNA reads as TGTGCCATCAGCCCGGGACTAGCGGGGAGTAACAATGAGCAGTTCTTC. Translated, it gives CAISPGLAGSNNEQFF. V usage is TRBV10-3 and J usage is TRBJ2-1, with 13 bases matching TRBD2. V lost 6 bases, J lost 5 bases, and 7 bases stayed unmatched. The germline V gene has CDR1 ENHRY and CDR2 SYGVKD. This CDR3 is built from 16 residues.

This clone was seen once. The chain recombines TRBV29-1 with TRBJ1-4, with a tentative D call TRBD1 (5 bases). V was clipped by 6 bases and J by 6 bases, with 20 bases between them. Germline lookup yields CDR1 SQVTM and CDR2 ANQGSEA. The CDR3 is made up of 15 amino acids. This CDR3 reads CSVRKGPSSDEKLFF. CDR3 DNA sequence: TGCAGCGTCCGAAAGGGGCCGTCTTCGGATGAAAAACTGTTTTTT.

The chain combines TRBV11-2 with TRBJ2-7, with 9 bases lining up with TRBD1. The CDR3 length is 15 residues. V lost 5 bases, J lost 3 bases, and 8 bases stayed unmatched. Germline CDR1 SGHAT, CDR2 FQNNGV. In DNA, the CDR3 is TGTGCCAGCAGCCAGGGACAGGGAGGGTACTACGAGCAGTACTTC. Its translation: CASSQGQGGYYEQYF.

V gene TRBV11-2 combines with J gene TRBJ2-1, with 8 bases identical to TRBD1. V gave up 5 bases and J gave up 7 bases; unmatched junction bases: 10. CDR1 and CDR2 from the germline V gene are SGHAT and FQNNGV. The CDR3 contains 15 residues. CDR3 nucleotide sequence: TGTGCCAGCAGCGCGGACAGGGAGAGGGCAAATGAGCAGTTCTTC. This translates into CASSADRERANEQFF. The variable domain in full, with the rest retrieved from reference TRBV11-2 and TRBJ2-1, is EAGVAQSPRYKIIEKRQSVAFWCNPISGHATLYWYQQILGQGPKLLIQFQNNGVVDDSQLPKDRFSAERLKGVDSTLKIQPAKLEDSAVYLCASSADRERANEQFFGPGTRLTVL.

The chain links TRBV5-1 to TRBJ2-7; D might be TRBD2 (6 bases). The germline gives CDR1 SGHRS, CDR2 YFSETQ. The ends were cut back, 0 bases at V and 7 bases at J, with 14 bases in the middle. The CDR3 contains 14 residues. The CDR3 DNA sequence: TGCGCCAGCAGCTTGGATCTAGCGACCTTGGAGCAGTACTTC. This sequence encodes CASSLDLATLEQYF.

The CDR3 bases are TGTGCCAGTAGCCCGGGACAGGGTGGTTCACCCCTCCACTTT. Translated, it gives CASSPGQGGSPLHF. The V and J genes are TRBV19 and TRBJ1-6; 9 bases align to TRBD1. J was trimmed by 9 bases and V by 6 bases; bases with no gene match: 6. The CDR3 totals 14 residues. Germline lookup yields CDR1 LNHDA and CDR2 SQIVND (reference sequence).

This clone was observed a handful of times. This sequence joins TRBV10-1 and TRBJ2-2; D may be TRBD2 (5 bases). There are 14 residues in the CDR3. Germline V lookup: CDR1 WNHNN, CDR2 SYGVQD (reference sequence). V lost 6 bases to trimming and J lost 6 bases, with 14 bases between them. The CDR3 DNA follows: TGCGCCAGCAGAAAGGAGCCCGGGGCCGGGGAGCTGTTTTTT. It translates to CASRKEPGAGELFF.

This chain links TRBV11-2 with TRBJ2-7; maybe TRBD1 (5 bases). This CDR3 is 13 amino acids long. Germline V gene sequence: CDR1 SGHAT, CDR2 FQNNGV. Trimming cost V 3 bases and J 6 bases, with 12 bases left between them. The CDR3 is CASSFPRAGEQYF. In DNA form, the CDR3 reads TGTGCCAGCAGCTTCCCCAGGGCTGGCGAGCAGTACTTC.

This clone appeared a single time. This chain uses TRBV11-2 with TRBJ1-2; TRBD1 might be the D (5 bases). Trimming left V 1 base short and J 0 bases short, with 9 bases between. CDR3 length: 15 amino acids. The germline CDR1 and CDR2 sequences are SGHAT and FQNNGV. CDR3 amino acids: CASSLGRGTNYGYTF. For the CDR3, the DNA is TGTGCCAGCAGCTTAGGAAGGGGTACTAACTATGGCTACACCTTC.

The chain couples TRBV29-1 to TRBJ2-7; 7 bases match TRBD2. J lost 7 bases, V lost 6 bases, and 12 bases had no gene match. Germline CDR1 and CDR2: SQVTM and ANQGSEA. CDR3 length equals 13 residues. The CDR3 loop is CSVEGQGGREQYF. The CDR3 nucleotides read TGCAGCGTCGAGGGGCAGGGAGGGAGGGAGCAGTACTTC.

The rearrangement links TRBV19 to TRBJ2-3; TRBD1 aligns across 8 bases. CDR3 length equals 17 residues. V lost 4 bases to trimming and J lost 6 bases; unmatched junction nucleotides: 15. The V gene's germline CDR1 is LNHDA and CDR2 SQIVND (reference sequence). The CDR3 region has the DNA TGTGCCAGTAGTAGAGAAAGGGTCAGGGGGCTTCCCGATACGCAGTATTTT. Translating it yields CASSRERVRGLPDTQYF.

The CDR3 coding sequence is TGCGCCAGCAGCTTGGGTTATAGCGGGAGTAGGTCCTACAATGAGCAGTTCTTC. Residues: CASSLGYSGSRSYNEQFF. This chain links TRBV5-1 with TRBJ2-1, with 9 bases that match TRBD2. Germline CDR1 SGHRS, CDR2 YFSETQ. With 0 bases clipped from V and 1 base from J, the junction kept 8 bases outside the gene matches. CDR3 length: 18 amino acids.

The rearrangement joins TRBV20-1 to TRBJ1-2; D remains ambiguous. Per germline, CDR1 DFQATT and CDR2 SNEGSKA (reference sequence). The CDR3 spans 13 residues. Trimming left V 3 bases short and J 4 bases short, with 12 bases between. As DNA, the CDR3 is TGCAGTGCTAGTTCGGCGGCGGGCTATGGCTACACCTTC. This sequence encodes CSASSAAGYGYTF.

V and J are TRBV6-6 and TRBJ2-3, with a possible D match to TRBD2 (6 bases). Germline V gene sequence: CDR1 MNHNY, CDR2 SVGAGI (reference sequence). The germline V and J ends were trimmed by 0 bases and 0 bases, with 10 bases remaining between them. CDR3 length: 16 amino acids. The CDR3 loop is CASSYSAGSSTDTQYF. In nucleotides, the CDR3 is TGTGCCAGCAGTTACTCGGCGGGGTCTAGCACAGATACGCAGTATTTT.